These 7 T cell receptor beta chains share one sample of origin, sequenced in a study of T cells after posttransplantation cyclophosphamide. Profiling relied on immunoSEQ multiplex PCR, and the TCRdb table lists in-frame clones only, not all of them. The data show about 13,000 clones, with around four fifths seen just once and roughly 0.86% held by the top ten. The sequencing input was memory CD4+ T cells sorted from PBMCs. These TCRs come from a man aged 45-65 years in good health, CMV-negative, and a related stem cell transplant donor.

J is TRBJ1-4 and V is TRBV5-1; no reliable D call. Germline CDR1 reads SGHRS; CDR2 reads YFSETQ. The CDR3 has 15 amino acids. V was pared by 3 bases and J by 4 bases, with 13 bases between. This CDR3 is CASSSGGKVNEKLFF. DNA for the CDR3: TGCGCCAGCAGCTCAGGTGGCAAGGTTAATGAAAAACTGTTTTTT.

The CDR3 DNA sequence: TGTGCCAGCAGCAAACTCCCAGCGATGCCTGGGGCCAACGTCCTGACTTTC. As protein: CASSKLPAMPGANVLTF. The V gene is TRBV21-1, the J gene TRBJ2-6; the table's TRBD2 call for D was not verified on the DNA. TRBV21-1 is assigned pseudogene status. This CDR3 comprises 17 residues.

The chain uses TRBV12-5 and TRBJ2-7; 8 positions match TRBD1. V lost 7 bases to trimming and J lost 5 bases; unmatched junction nucleotides: 16. The CDR3 runs to 16 residues. Germline V CDR1 and CDR2: LGHNT, FRNRAP. The CDR3 protein is CASAQMAGQVVNEQYF. The CDR3 region has the DNA TGTGCTAGTGCACAAATGGCGGGACAGGTGGTCAACGAGCAGTACTTC.

V gene TRBV7-2 combines with J gene TRBJ2-5, with TRBD2 as a possible D gene (5 bases). CDR3 length: 14 residues. Looked up from germline, CDR1 is SGHTA and CDR2 is FQGNSA. Trimming shortened V by 1 base and J by 8 bases, and 14 bases separated the two germline ends. CDR3 DNA sequence: TGTGCCAGCAGCTTAGAGGGATGGGCGGGCACCCAGTACTTC. Translating gives CASSLEGWAGTQYF.

A single count supports this clone. The chain recombines TRBV18 with TRBJ1-2; 7 nucleotides agree with TRBD1. The CDR3 runs to 15 residues. J gave up 1 base and V 6 bases, and 8 bases lay outside the gene matches. Germline CDR1 KGHSH, CDR2 LQKENI. The CDR3 sequence is CASSPRQGVNYGYTF. Here the CDR3 DNA reads TGTGCCAGCTCGCCCCGACAGGGAGTTAACTATGGCTACACCTTC.

CDR3 DNA: TGTGCTAGTGGTTTAATCGACAGAGAGACCCAGTACTTC. This codes for CASGLIDRETQYF. The chain recombines TRBV12-5 with TRBJ2-5, with D perhaps TRBD1 (5 bases). CDR3 length: 13 residues. The germline V and J ends were trimmed by 3 bases and 4 bases, with 9 bases remaining between them. The germline gives CDR1 LGHNT, CDR2 FRNRAP.

The V gene is TRBV7-8, the J gene TRBJ2-3; 13 positions agree with TRBD2. Germline-derived CDR1 and CDR2 are SGHVS and FQNEAQ. The CDR3 consists of 17 residues. The junction had 6 bases not matched to a gene; V was cut back by 4 bases and J by 2 bases. CDR3: CASSYQTSGRPTDTQYF. For the CDR3, the DNA is TGTGCCAGCAGCTACCAGACTAGCGGGAGGCCCACAGATACGCAGTATTTT.